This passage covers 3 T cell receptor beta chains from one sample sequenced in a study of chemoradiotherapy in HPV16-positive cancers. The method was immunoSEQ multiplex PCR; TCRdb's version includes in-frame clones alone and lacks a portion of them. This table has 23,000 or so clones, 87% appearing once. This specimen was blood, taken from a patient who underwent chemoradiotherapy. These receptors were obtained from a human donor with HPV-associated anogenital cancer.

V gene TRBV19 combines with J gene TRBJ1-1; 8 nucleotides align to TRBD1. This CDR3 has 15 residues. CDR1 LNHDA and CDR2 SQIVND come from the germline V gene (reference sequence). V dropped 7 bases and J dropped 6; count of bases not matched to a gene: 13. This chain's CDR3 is CASTSRGRLDAEAFF. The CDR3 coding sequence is TGTGCCAGTACCTCCAGGGGGCGGTTGGACGCTGAAGCTTTCTTT.

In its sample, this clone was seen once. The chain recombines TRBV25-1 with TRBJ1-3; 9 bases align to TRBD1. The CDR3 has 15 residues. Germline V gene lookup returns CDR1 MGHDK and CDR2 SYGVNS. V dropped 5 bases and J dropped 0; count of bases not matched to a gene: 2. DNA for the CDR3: TGTGCCAGCAGTCCGGACAGGGGCTCTGGAAACACCATATATTTT. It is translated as CASSPDRGSGNTIYF.

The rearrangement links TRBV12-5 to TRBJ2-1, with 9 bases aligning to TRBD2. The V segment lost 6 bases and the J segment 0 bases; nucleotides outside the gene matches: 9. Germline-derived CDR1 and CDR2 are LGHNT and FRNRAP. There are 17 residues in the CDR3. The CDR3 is CASGSLAGPSSYNEQFF. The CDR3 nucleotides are TGTGCTAGTGGGTCTCTAGCGGGGCCGAGCTCCTACAATGAGCAGTTCTTC.